This T cell receptor beta chain was identified during a study of blood T cell repertoires in COVID-19. Study-wide context: COVID-19 samples, acute and convalescent, were from the United States, Italy and Spain. The cDNA or gDNA used as material had been derived from T cells, B-cell-depleted T cells, or PBMCs.

CDR1 is GTSNPN and CDR2 is SVGIG in the germline V gene (reference sequence). Losses at the gene ends were 7 bases for V and 4 bases for J; bases not matched to a gene: 2. This CDR3 is built from 11 residues. Authors' analysis steps: Cell counts per sample came from amplifying reference gene primers. TCRdb's table, derived via immunoSEQ multiplex PCR, lists solely in-frame clones and lacks some. The DNA was the basis for D and trimming; V, J and clone size are from that table. The table lists about 120,000 clones, 60% to 85% of them singletons. The chain is built from TRBV30 and TRBJ2-7; 9 bases line up with TRBD1. The sequenced sample consisted of peripheral blood. The source is an older man with acute or convalescent COVID-19. The CDR3 protein is CAFGQGYEQYF. As DNA, the CDR3 is TGTGCCTTCGGACAGGGGTACGAGCAGTACTTC.